This T cell receptor (beta chain) was identified in a study of blood T cell repertoires in COVID-19. Overall study: Material from acute and convalescent COVID-19 was sourced from the United States, Italy and Spain.

Each participant's cohort was designated according to participant-reported clinical history. The V end lost 1 base, the J end lost 11 bases, and 15 bases lay between the germline ends. The CDR3 runs to 14 residues. Germline CDR1 is LGHNT and CDR2 is FRNRAP. This clone was observed once. Under the authors' procedure: How many nucleated cells were present was estimated from reference gene primer amplification. Assay: immunoSEQ multiplex PCR; the TCRdb copy retains only in-frame clones and omits some. The V and J calls and clone size were taken over from that table, and D and trimming were inferred from the DNA. The sample has approximately 150,000 clones, 80% to 85% seen once.

This TCR derives from a man aged 65 to 79 who had been exposed to COVID-19. Specimen: PBMCs or T cells enriched from blood (not recorded which). This sequence joins TRBV12-5 and TRBJ2-1, with D tentatively TRBD2 (5 bases). The CDR3 DNA reads as TGTGCTAGTGGTTTGGATTCGCCCCGGGATAAGCAGTTCTTC. As protein: CASGLDSPRDKQFF. The full variable domain, its missing parts supplied by reference TRBV12-5 and TRBJ2-1, is DARVTQTPRHKVTEMGQEVTMRCQPILGHNTVFWYRQTMMQGLELLAYFRNRAPLDDSGMPKDRFSAEMPDATLATLKIQPSEPRDSAVYFCASGLDSPRDKQFFGPGTRLTVL.